A single sample is the source of the 28 T cell receptor beta chains below, sequenced in a study of CD8 T cells in ankylosing spondylitis. One entry per CDR3 protein, called by TCRdb with MiXCR from the 5' RACE reads. The sample lists 130,000 to 150,000 distinct CDR3 sequences, roughly 8% occurring once. The specimen sequenced was synovial fluid, either unsorted or a sorted T cell fraction (not recorded which). The receptors come from a male donor with ankylosing spondylitis.

Many counts were recorded for this clonotype. At one boundary the junction diverges from the germline segment, which might be a read error. This chain joins TRBV6-5 and TRBJ1-1; 8 bases line up with TRBD1. This CDR3 comprises 16 residues. The germline V gene encodes CDR1 MNHEY and CDR2 SVGAGI. Here the CDR3 reads CASSDSGTGGYTEAFF. In nucleotides, the CDR3 is TGTGCCAGCAGTGACTCCGGGACAGGAGGATACACTGAAGCTTTCTTT.

This clonotype was seen many times. The chain carries TRBV4-1 and TRBJ1-5, with 7 bases aligning to TRBD1. J was trimmed by 8 bases and V by 4 bases; bases with no gene match: 5. Germline lookup yields CDR1 MGHRA and CDR2 YSYEKL. This CDR3 contains 13 residues. The CDR3 region is CASSREDRKPQHF. The CDR3 bases are TGCGCCAGCAGCCGAGAGGACAGGAAGCCCCAGCATTTT.

This clonotype was observed a handful of times. The chain employs TRBV5-1 and TRBJ2-5; possible D gene TRBD2, 6 bases. Between the trimmed V and J ends, which lost 4 bases and 5 bases, there was a span of 12 bases. Germline V lookup: CDR1 SGHRS, CDR2 YFSETQ. The length of the CDR3 is 13 residues. The DNA of the CDR3 is TGCGCCAGCAGCACCCTTGGAGGGGAGACCCAGTACTTC. Its protein is CASSTLGGETQYF.

The chain combines TRBV5-1 with TRBJ1-2, with D uncertain. The germline V gene has CDR1 SGHRS and CDR2 YFSETQ. Trimming pared 4 bases from V and 6 bases from J, leaving 13 bases between. This CDR3 is built from 13 residues. The CDR3 DNA follows: TGCGCCAGCAGCGCGGGAAGCGGTAATGGCTACACCTTC. It specifies CASSAGSGNGYTF.

In its sample, this clonotype was seen many times. This chain links TRBV18 with TRBJ2-3, with TRBD2 matching 14 bases. The CDR3 runs to 15 residues. V shed 3 bases, J shed 5 bases, and the junction held 1 base outside the gene matches. Germline loops: CDR1 KGHSH, CDR2 LQKENI. This CDR3 reads CASSPGTSGGDTQYF. In nucleotides, the CDR3 is TGTGCCAGCTCACCCGGGACTAGCGGGGGAGATACGCAGTATTTT.

This clonotype was counted many times. The chain joins TRBV6-1 to TRBJ1-5, with D maybe TRBD1 (6 bases). CDR3 size: 14 residues. Between the trimmed V and J ends, which lost 10 bases and 0 bases, there was a span of 13 bases. The V gene's germline CDR1 is MNHNS and CDR2 SASEGT. CDR3 DNA: TGTGCCACCCAGCAGGGGAATAGCAATCAGCCCCAGCATTTT. Translating it yields CATQQGNSNQPQHF.

The chain joins TRBV7-2 to TRBJ2-5, with D perhaps matching TRBD2 (6 bases). V dropped 5 bases and J dropped 1 base, with 14 bases sitting between them. There are 15 residues in the CDR3. Looked up from germline, CDR1 is SGHTA and CDR2 is FQGNSA. The CDR3 DNA follows: TGTGCCAGCAGCCCCCAGGGCGGGATCCAAGAGACCCAGTACTTC. Translation gives CASSPQGGIQETQYF.

This clonotype appeared many times. The chain recombines TRBV20-1 with TRBJ2-1; tentatively, D is TRBD2 (5 bases). Trimming pared 0 bases from V and 0 bases from J, leaving 12 bases between. Germline V gives CDR1 DFQATT, CDR2 SNEGSKA (reference sequence). There are 16 residues in the CDR3. The CDR3 region is CSARDFRGSSYNEQFF. In DNA form, the CDR3 reads TGCAGTGCTAGAGATTTTCGAGGGAGCTCCTACAATGAGCAGTTCTTC.

This clonotype was seen many times. V gene TRBV10-3 combines with J gene TRBJ2-3; 8 positions agree with TRBD1. The CDR3 contains 12 residues. CDR1 is ENHRY and CDR2 is SYGVKD in the germline V gene. V shed 8 bases and J 5 bases; nucleotides not matched to a gene: 3. Written as DNA, the CDR3 is TGTGCCATCGACAGGGGAGAAGATACGCAGTATTTT. It translates to CAIDRGEDTQYF.

V and J are TRBV5-1 and TRBJ2-7, with D perhaps TRBD1 (5 bases). Germline V lookup: CDR1 SGHRS, CDR2 YFSETQ. The CDR3 spans 13 residues. Trimming stripped 0 bases from V and 5 bases from J, with 9 bases between. CDR3 in amino acids: CASSLEGVDEQYF. The CDR3 nucleotides are TGCGCCAGCAGCTTGGAAGGGGTTGACGAGCAGTACTTC.

In this sample, this clonotype turned up many times. The genes are TRBV6-2 or TRBV6-3 and TRBJ1-1, with a weak D call TRBD1 (6 bases). The V end was cut by 6 bases, the J end by 1 base, with 12 bases between. Germline V lookup: CDR1 MNHEY, CDR2 SVGEGT. The CDR3 is 14 residues long. CDR3 DNA sequence: TGTGCCAGCAGGGGGGCGACCGGGAACACTGAAGCTTTCTTT. It specifies CASRGATGNTEAFF.

This clonotype was recorded at least ten times. This chain connects TRBV12-3 or TRBV12-4 to TRBJ2-3, with 7 bases matching TRBD2. This CDR3 contains 12 residues. The ends lost 6 bases at V and 5 bases at J; junction bases unmatched: 2. DNA of the CDR3: TGTGCCAGCAGCCTAGCGGTAGATACGCAGTATTTT. Encoded protein: CASSLAVDTQYF.

This clonotype was seen a few times. The rearrangement uses TRBV3-1 and TRBJ1-3, with D hard to call. V gave up 1 base and J gave up 0 bases, with 13 bases separating them. Germline V CDR1 and CDR2: LGHDT, YNNKEL (reference sequence). This CDR3 is built from 17 residues. CDR3 in amino acids: CASSQAAAASSGNTIYF. CDR3 bases: TGTGCCAGCAGCCAAGCGGCTGCGGCGAGCTCTGGAAACACCATATATTTT.

This clonotype was counted many times. The chain recombines TRBV9 with TRBJ2-1; TRBD2 matches 7 bases. After removal of 0 bases from V and 5 bases from J, the junction contained 5 bases not matched to a gene. Germline V CDR1 and CDR2: SGDLS, YYNGEE. This CDR3 spans 15 amino acids. The CDR3: CASSVEASGHNEQFF. The DNA for the CDR3 is TGTGCCAGCAGCGTAGAGGCTAGCGGACACAATGAGCAGTTCTTC.

This clonotype was counted only a few times. The chain combines TRBV20-1 with TRBJ1-2, with TRBD1 identical over 10 bases. The trim removed 0 bases at V and 4 bases at J, leaving 5 bases unmatched. Germline V lookup: CDR1 DFQATT, CDR2 SNEGSKA (reference sequence). This CDR3 is built from 15 residues. The CDR3 sequence: CSARDRDRGGYGYTF. The DNA of the CDR3 is TGCAGTGCTAGAGATCGGGACAGGGGCGGCTATGGCTACACCTTC.

The table lists this clonotype with many counts. This rearrangement joins TRBV10-3 to TRBJ2-3; 12 bases are a match to TRBD2. The CDR3 totals 16 residues. With 0 bases clipped from V and 9 bases from J, the junction kept 7 bases outside the gene matches. Germline loops: CDR1 ENHRY, CDR2 SYGVKD. The DNA of the CDR3 is TGTGCCATCAGTGAGTCGACTAGCGGGAGCCGTACGACGCAGTATTTT. It specifies CAISESTSGSRTTQYF.

The CDR3 loop reads CSARVLADEQYF. The CDR3 coding sequence is TGCAGTGCTAGAGTACTAGCGGACGAGCAGTACTTC. This chain joins TRBV20-1 and TRBJ2-7, with 8 bases aligning to TRBD2. Per germline, CDR1 DFQATT and CDR2 SNEGSKA (reference sequence). Trimming took 1 base from V and 5 from J; bases not matched to a gene: 1. This CDR3 has 12 amino acids.

The chain is built from TRBV3-1 and TRBJ2-2, with 10 nucleotides matching TRBD2. V shed 2 bases and J 4 bases; nucleotides not matched to a gene: 4. CDR1 LGHDT and CDR2 YNNKEL come from the germline V gene (reference sequence). The CDR3 loop spans 16 amino acids. CDR3 loop: CASSQKRGGLTGELFF. Here the CDR3 DNA reads TGTGCCAGCAGCCAAAAGCGGGGGGGCCTCACCGGGGAGCTGTTTTTT.

This chain joins TRBV20-1 and TRBJ2-2; 7 nucleotides line up with TRBD1. The CDR3 consists of 20 residues. Germline-derived CDR1 and CDR2 are DFQATT and SNEGSKA (reference sequence). V shed 3 bases, J shed 0 bases, and the junction held 19 bases outside the gene matches. For the CDR3, the DNA is TGCAGTGCTAGGAGAAGAGGGGGCCTAATAGGGTCCGCGAACACCGGGGAGCTGTTTTTT. Protein product: CSARRRGGLIGSANTGELFF.

The J gene is TRBJ1-2, the V gene TRBV7-3; D might be TRBD1 (6 bases). V was trimmed by 8 bases and J by 4 bases, leaving 8 bases between them. The CDR3 is 11 residues long. From germline, CDR1 is SGHTA and CDR2 FQGTGA. The CDR3 region is CASGGAYGYTF. DNA of the CDR3: TGTGCCAGCGGGGGGGCCTATGGCTACACCTTC. Complete variable domain (other parts from reference TRBV7-3 and TRBJ1-2): GAGVSQTPSNKVTEKGKYVELRCDPISGHTALYWYRQSLGQGPEFLIYFQGTGAADDSGLPNDRFFAVRPEGSVSTLKIQRTERGDSAVYLCASGGAYGYTFGSGTRLTVV.

With regard to this clonotype: Given a much more abundant clone one base away, this may be a read error. The genes are TRBV28 and TRBJ1-1; no clear D. The CDR3 totals 14 residues. Germline V lookup: CDR1 MDHEN, CDR2 SYDVKM. V lost 6 bases and J 5 bases, leaving 16 bases between the germline ends. CDR3: CASSPRAGGTEAFF. In DNA, the CDR3 is TGTGCCAGCAGCCCCCGGGCAGGTGGGACTGAAGCTTTCTTT.

The V call is TRBV5-1, the J call TRBJ2-1; D gene uncertain. The germline V and J ends were trimmed by 0 bases and 4 bases, with 8 bases remaining between them. The CDR3 extends over 14 amino acids. The germline V gene has CDR1 SGHRS and CDR2 YFSETQ. This CDR3 reads CASSLEAMYNEQFF. CDR3 coding DNA: TGCGCCAGCAGCTTGGAAGCGATGTACAATGAGCAGTTCTTC.

This clonotype was observed a handful of times. V usage is TRBV20-1 and J usage is TRBJ1-2; D is unclear. CDR1 DFQATT and CDR2 SNEGSKA come from the germline V gene (reference sequence). The CDR3 length is 12 residues. Trimming removed 0 bases at V and 4 bases at J, with 6 bases between. The CDR3 sequence: CSARDNRYGYTF. The CDR3, as DNA: TGCAGTGCTAGAGACAACCGCTATGGCTACACCTTC.

This clonotype turned up a few times. The chain joins TRBV11-2 to TRBJ2-3; tentative D call: TRBD2 (6 bases). Germline V lookup: CDR1 SGHAT, CDR2 FQNNGV. V lost 0 bases to trimming and J lost 1 base, with 8 bases between them. The length of the CDR3 is 15 residues. The CDR3 here is CASSLELARTDTQYF. The CDR3 nucleotides are TGTGCCAGCAGCTTAGAGCTAGCGCGCACAGATACGCAGTATTTT.

In its sample, this clonotype was seen a few times. The chain employs TRBV29-1 and TRBJ2-2; D not resolved. The V and J ends lost 5 bases and 1 base respectively, with 8 bases between them. The CDR3 runs to 13 residues. Germline-derived CDR1 and CDR2 are SQVTM and ANQGSEA. CDR3 sequence: CSVRHQNTGELFF. The CDR3 nucleotides read TGCAGCGTTCGACACCAGAACACCGGGGAGCTGTTTTTT.

This clonotype occurred a few times. The J gene is TRBJ2-1, the V gene TRBV6-1; 8 bases align to TRBD2. V lost 0 bases and J lost 12; bases outside the gene matches: 7. CDR1 and CDR2 from the germline V gene are MNHNS and SASEGT. CDR3 length equals 14 residues. In nucleotides, the CDR3 is TGTGCCAGCAGTGAAGCACTAGCGGCCTCTGTGCAGTTCTTC. As protein: CASSEALAASVQFF.

This clonotype has just a few counts. The junction does not match germline at one end; this may be a read error. The rearrangement joins TRBV7-7 to TRBJ2-2; 11 nucleotides match TRBD2. The length of the CDR3 is 17 residues. The germline V gene encodes CDR1 SSHAT and CDR2 FNYEAQ (reference sequence). DNA of the CDR3: TGTGCTAGCAGCTTAACCAGGACTAGCGGGCGCACCGGGGAGCTGTTTTTT. It codes for CASSLTRTSGRTGELFF.

This clonotype was found many times. V gene TRBV7-2 combines with J gene TRBJ1-5; 8 bases match TRBD1. The CDR3 contains 15 residues. Germline V gives CDR1 SGHTA, CDR2 FQGNSA. J lost 4 bases, V lost 5 bases, and 7 bases had no gene match. CDR3 DNA sequence: TGTGCCAGCAGCCCTCGGACAGGGAGGAATCAGCCCCAGCATTTT. It codes for CASSPRTGRNQPQHF.